The source of this TCR beta chain is a study of T cell repertoires in cytomegalovirus infection. Background on the study: Indications came from public TCR beta signatures; they pointed to CMV infection and to a matching HLA type.

Whole-study findings and limits: Cumulative public TCR beta family frequency identified CMV carriers with the relevant HLA. Dominant in the ex vivo response were TCR beta clonotypes restricted by HLA-C and specific for CMV.

Worth noting for this clonotype: Its cognate antigen is unknown.

MiXCR was run by TCRdb on the reads, yielding one entry per CDR3 protein. The table includes 150,000 or so distinct CDR3 sequences, 20% to 25% detected once. CDR1 and CDR2 (germline): SGHTA, FQGNSA. The V gene lost 0 bases and the J gene lost 4 bases, with 7 bases spanning the gap. CDR3 length: 14 residues. This material consisted of CD8+ T cells from cultured PBMCs, taken from culture after CMV antigen stimulation. The chain uses TRBV7-2 and TRBJ1-5; D remains ambiguous. The clonotype comes from a human donor in good health (CMV status not recorded). Some clones in this sample may be carry-over from other donors' samples. The CDR3 protein is CASSLAFGNQPQHF. CDR3 nucleotide sequence: TGTGCCAGCAGCTTAGCTTTCGGGAATCAGCCCCAGCATTTT.